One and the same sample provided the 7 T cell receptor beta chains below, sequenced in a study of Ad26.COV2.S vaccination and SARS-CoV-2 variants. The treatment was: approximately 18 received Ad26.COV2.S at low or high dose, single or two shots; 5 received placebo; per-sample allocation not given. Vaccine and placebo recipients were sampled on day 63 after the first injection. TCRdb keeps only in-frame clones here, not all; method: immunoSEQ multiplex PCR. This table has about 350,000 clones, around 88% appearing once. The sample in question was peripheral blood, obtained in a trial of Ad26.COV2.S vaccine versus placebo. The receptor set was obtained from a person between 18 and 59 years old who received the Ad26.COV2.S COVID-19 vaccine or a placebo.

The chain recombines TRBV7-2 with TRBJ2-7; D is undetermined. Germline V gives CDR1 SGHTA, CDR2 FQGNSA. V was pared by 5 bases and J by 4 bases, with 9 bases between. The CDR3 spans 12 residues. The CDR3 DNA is TGTGCCAGCAGCCCGTTAGGGTACGAGCAGTACTTC. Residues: CASSPLGYEQYF.

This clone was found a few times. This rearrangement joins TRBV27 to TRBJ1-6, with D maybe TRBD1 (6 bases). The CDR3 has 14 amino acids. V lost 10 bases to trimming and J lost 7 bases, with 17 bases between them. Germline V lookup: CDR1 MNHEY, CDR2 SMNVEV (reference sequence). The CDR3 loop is CATRTAIRNSPLHF. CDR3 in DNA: TGTGCCACCCGGACAGCCATTCGAAATTCACCCCTCCACTTT.

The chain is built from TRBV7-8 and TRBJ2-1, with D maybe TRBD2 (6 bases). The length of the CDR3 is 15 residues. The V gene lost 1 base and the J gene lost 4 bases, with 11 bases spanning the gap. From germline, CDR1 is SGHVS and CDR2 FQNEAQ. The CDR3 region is CASSLGGVGYNEQFF. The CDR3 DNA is TGTGCCAGCAGCTTAGGGGGGGTTGGGTACAATGAGCAGTTCTTC.

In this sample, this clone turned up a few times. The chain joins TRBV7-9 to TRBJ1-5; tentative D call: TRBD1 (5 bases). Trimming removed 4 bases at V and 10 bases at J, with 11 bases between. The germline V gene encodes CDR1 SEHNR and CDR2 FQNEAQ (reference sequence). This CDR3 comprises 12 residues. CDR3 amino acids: CASSSQDRPQHF. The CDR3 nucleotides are TGTGCCAGCAGCTCCCAAGACAGACCCCAGCATTTT. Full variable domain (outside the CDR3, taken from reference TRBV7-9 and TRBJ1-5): DTGVSQNPRHKITKRGQNVTFRCDPISEHNRLYWYRQTLGQGPEFLTYFQNEAQLEKSRLLSDRFSAERPKGSFSTLEIQRTEQGDSAMYLCASSSQDRPQHFGDGTRLSIL.

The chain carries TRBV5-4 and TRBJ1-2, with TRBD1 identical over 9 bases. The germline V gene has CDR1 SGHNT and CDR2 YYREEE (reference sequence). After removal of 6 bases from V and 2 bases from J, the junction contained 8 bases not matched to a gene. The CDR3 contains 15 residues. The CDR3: CASTVVDRGNYGYTF. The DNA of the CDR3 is TGTGCCAGCACCGTAGTAGACAGGGGGAACTATGGCTACACCTTC.

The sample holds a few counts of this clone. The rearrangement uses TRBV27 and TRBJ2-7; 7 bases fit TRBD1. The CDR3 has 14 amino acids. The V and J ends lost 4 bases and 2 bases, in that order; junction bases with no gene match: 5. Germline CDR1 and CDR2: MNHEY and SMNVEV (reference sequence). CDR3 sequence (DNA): TGTGCCAGCAGTTATACCGGGACAGCCTACGAGCAGTACTTC. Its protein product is CASSYTGTAYEQYF.

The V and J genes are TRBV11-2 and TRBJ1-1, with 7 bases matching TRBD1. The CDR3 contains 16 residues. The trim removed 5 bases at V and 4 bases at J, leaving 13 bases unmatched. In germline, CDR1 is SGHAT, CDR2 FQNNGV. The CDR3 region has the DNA TGTGCCAGCAGCATCCGGCAGGGGGGGTCGAGCACTGAAGCTTTCTTT. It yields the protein CASSIRQGGSSTEAFF. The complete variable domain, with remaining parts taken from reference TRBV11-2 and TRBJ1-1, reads EAGVAQSPRYKIIEKRQSVAFWCNPISGHATLYWYQQILGQGPKLLIQFQNNGVVDDSQLPKDRFSAERLKGVDSTLKIQPAKLEDSAVYLCASSIRQGGSSTEAFFGQGTRLTVV.